A single sample gave rise to the 13 T cell receptor beta chains below, sequenced in a study of CD8 T cells in Susac syndrome. The RNA input was about 0.5 to 1 ug, and it was reverse transcribed with random hexamers. Via MiXCR, TCRdb re-called the immunoSEQ multiplex PCR reads, giving one row per CDR3 protein. The sample consists of 170,000 or so distinct CDR3 sequences, roughly 95% of them appearing once. The sample was CD8+ T cells from PBMCs. The receptors come from a human donor with multiple sclerosis.

In this sample, this clonotype turned up once. The chain is built from TRBV20-1 and TRBJ2-1; the D gene could be TRBD1 or TRBD2 (5 bases each). Germline V gene lookup returns CDR1 DFQATT and CDR2 SNEGSKA (reference sequence). The V end was cut by 6 bases, the J end by 5 bases, with 11 bases between. There are 12 residues in the CDR3. The CDR3: CSAYWGNNEQFF. The CDR3 bases are TGCAGTGCCTATTGGGGGAACAATGAGCAGTTCTTC.

The chain couples TRBV5-6 to TRBJ2-7, with 7 bases that match TRBD1. With V trimmed by 4 bases and J by 4 bases, 14 bases remained unmatched. The germline gives CDR1 SGHDT, CDR2 YYEEEE. This CDR3 is 16 amino acids long. The CDR3, as DNA: TGTGCCAGCAGCCCCTTTACCGGGGACAGACTATACGAGCAGTACTTC. Its protein product is CASSPFTGDRLYEQYF.

This chain joins TRBV19 and TRBJ2-1, with 7 nucleotides matching TRBD1. The ends lost 3 bases at V and 10 bases at J; junction bases unmatched: 6. CDR3 length equals 13 residues. Looked up from germline, CDR1 is LNHDA and CDR2 is SQIVND (reference sequence). In nucleotides, the CDR3 is TGTGCCAGTAGTATGTTGACAGGGCGGGAGCAGTTCTTC. Residues: CASSMLTGREQFF.

This clonotype was recorded only once. V and J are TRBV2 and TRBJ2-3; 7 bases align to TRBD1. The J segment lost 0 bases and the V segment lost 9 bases, leaving 9 bases of the junction unmatched. The germline V gene has CDR1 SNHLY and CDR2 FYNNEI. The CDR3 has 15 residues. In nucleotides, the CDR3 is TGTGCCAGTGCCCTGGGACAGTCTAGCACAGATACGCAGTATTTT. Its translation is CASALGQSSTDTQYF.

The V and J genes are TRBV4-1 and TRBJ2-1; D is uncertain. The ends were cut back, 1 base at V and 4 bases at J, with 8 bases in the middle. Per the germline V gene, CDR1 is MGHRA and CDR2 is YSYEKL. This CDR3 has 14 residues. This CDR3 is CASSQGYSYNEQFF. DNA for the CDR3: TGCGCCAGCAGCCAAGGGTACAGTTACAATGAGCAGTTCTTC.

The rearrangement links TRBV30 to TRBJ2-1, with 10 bases identical to TRBD2. This CDR3 is built from 18 residues. J lost 2 bases, V lost 4 bases, and 14 bases had no gene match. Germline loops: CDR1 GTSNPN, CDR2 SVGIG (reference sequence). The CDR3 DNA is TGTGCCTGGAACTCAGGAGCTAGCGGGAGAGGGGCCTACAATGAGCAGTTCTTC. Its protein is CAWNSGASGRGAYNEQFF.

The count of this clonotype is one. CDR3 protein: CASSLLLAGETQYF. In DNA form, the CDR3 reads TGTGCCAGCAGTTTATTACTAGCGGGAGAGACCCAGTACTTC. This chain joins TRBV28 and TRBJ2-5, with 9 nucleotides matching TRBD2. The CDR3 has 14 amino acids. Trimming cost V 1 base and J 4 bases; bases outside gene matches: 1. Germline values: CDR1 MDHEN, CDR2 SYDVKM.

V usage is TRBV27 and J usage is TRBJ1-1, with D possibly TRBD1 on 6 matching bases. Trimming stripped 9 bases from V and 0 bases from J, with 20 bases between. The CDR3 has 16 residues. In germline, CDR1 is MNHEY, CDR2 SMNVEV (reference sequence). The chain's CDR3 is CASKAGAPRLNTEAFF. The DNA of the CDR3 is TGTGCCAGTAAAGCGGGGGCGCCCAGACTGAACACTGAAGCTTTCTTT.

The rearrangement joins TRBV20-1 to TRBJ2-7, with D hard to call. CDR1 is DFQATT and CDR2 is SNEGSKA in the germline V gene (reference sequence). This CDR3 comprises 14 residues. Between the trimmed V and J ends, which lost 0 bases and 2 bases, there was a span of 11 bases. The CDR3 sequence is CSARDLVTTYEQYF. Written as DNA, the CDR3 is TGCAGTGCTAGAGATCTTGTCACTACCTACGAGCAGTACTTC.

The table lists this clonotype with a count of one. The chain employs TRBV29-1 and TRBJ2-4; D possibly corresponds to TRBD2 (7 bases). CDR1 SQVTM and CDR2 ANQGSEA come from the germline V gene. This CDR3 comprises 13 residues. V dropped 7 bases and J dropped 3 bases, with 13 bases sitting between them. The CDR3 nucleotides read TGCAGCGGTCGAGGGGGGGACAAAAACATTCAGTACTTC. It yields the protein CSGRGGDKNIQYF. Based on the CDR3 plus reference TRBV29-1 and TRBJ2-4, the full variable domain is SAVISQKPSRDICQRGTSLTIQCQVDSQVTMMFWYRQQPGQSLTLIATANQGSEATYESGFVIDKFPISRPNLTFSTLTVSNMSPEDSSIYLCSGRGGDKNIQYFGAGTRLSVL.

The rearrangement joins TRBV20-1 to TRBJ1-5; possible D gene TRBD1, 6 bases. Germline V gene data show CDR1 as DFQATT and CDR2 as SNEGSKA (reference sequence). Between the trimmed V and J ends, which lost 3 bases and 4 bases, there was a span of 16 bases. The CDR3 has 15 residues. The CDR3 loop reads CSARGRDKLNQPQHF. CDR3 in DNA: TGCAGTGCTAGGGGTCGGGACAAACTTAATCAGCCCCAGCATTTT.

V and J are TRBV20-1 and TRBJ2-1; no reliable D call. CDR3 length: 13 residues. V was cut by 2 bases and J by 10 bases, with 15 bases left in between. Looked up from germline, CDR1 is DFQATT and CDR2 is SNEGSKA (reference sequence). In DNA form, the CDR3 reads TGCAGTGCTAGATTTTCCAACGATGTCGAGCAGTTCTTC. This encodes CSARFSNDVEQFF.

The chain uses TRBV4-1 and TRBJ2-7; TRBD1 matches 8 bases. The germline V gene encodes CDR1 MGHRA and CDR2 YSYEKL. With 3 bases clipped from V and 3 bases from J, the junction kept 1 base outside the gene matches. The CDR3 totals 13 residues. As DNA, the CDR3 is TGCGCCAGCAGCCAGGACAGGGACTACGAGCAGTACTTC. Residues: CASSQDRDYEQYF.